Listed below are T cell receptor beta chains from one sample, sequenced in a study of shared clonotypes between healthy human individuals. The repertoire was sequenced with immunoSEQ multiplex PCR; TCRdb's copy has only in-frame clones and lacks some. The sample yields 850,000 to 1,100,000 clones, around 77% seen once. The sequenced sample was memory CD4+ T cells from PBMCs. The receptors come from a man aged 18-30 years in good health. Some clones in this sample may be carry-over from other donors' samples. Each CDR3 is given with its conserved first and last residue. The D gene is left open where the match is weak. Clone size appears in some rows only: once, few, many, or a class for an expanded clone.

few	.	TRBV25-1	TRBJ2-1	CASMKGGVAYNEQFF	TGTGCCAGCATGAAGGGGGGAGTAGCCTACAATGAGCAGTTCTTC
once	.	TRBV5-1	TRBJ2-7	CASSLDRNYEQYF	TGCGCCAGCAGCTTGGACAGGAACTACGAGCAGTACTTC
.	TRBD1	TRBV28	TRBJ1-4	CASSSPTGGSEKLFF	TGTGCCAGCAGTTCACCTACAGGGGGCTCTGAAAAACTGTTTTTT
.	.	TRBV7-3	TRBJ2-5	CASSRGQLETQYF	TGTGCCAGCAGCCGTGGACAGTTAGAGACCCAGTACTTC
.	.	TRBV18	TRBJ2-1	CASSPGAPNEQFF	TGTGCCAGCTCACCCGGGGCTCCGAATGAGCAGTTCTTC
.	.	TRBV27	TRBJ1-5	CASSLSGAVRAQHF	TGTGCCAGCAGTTTATCGGGTGCGGTCAGGGCCCAGCATTTT
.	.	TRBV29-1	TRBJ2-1	CSVEVVIYNEQFF	TGCAGCGTTGAGGTGGTTATCTACAATGAGCAGTTCTTC
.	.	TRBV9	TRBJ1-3	CASSVGQQGGNTIYF	TGTGCCAGCAGCGTAGGTCAACAGGGCGGAAACACCATATATTTT
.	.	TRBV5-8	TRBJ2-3	CASSLRLRAPDTQYF	TGTGCCAGCAGCTTGAGACTACGGGCGCCAGATACGCAGTATTTT
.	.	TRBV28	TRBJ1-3	CASFSAGAGNTIYF	TGTGCCAGCTTCTCGGCAGGGGCCGGAAACACCATATATTTT
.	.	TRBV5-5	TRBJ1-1	CASSLGLMGVNTEAFF	TGTGCCAGCAGCTTGGGTTTGATGGGGGTGAACACTGAAGCTTTCTTT
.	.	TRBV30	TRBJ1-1	CASTPGGRHTEAFF	TGTGCCTCAACTCCCGGGGGCCGTCACACTGAAGCTTTCTTT
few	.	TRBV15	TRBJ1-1	CATSRGNTEAFF	TGTGCCACCAGCAGAGGGAATACTGAAGCTTTCTTT
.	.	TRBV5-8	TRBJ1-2	CASSLVVPLNYGYTF	TGTGCCAGCAGCTTGGTGGTACCGCTCAACTATGGCTACACCTTC
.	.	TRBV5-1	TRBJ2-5	CASSSNSYQETQYF	TGCGCCAGCAGCTCTAATTCGTACCAAGAGACCCAGTACTTC
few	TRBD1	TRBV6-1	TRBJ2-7	CASNPDRGRGYEQYF	TGTGCCAGCAACCCGGACAGGGGGCGCGGGTACGAGCAGTACTTC
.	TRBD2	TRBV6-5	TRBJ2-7	CASRTLAGSYEQYF	TGTGCCAGCAGAACACTAGCGGGTTCCTACGAGCAGTACTTC
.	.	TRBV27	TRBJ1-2	CASSLAGFRGYTF	TGTGCCAGCAGTTTGGCAGGGTTTCGTGGCTACACCTTC
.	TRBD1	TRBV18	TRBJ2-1	CASSRGDRASSYNEQFF	TGTGCCAGCTCAAGGGGGGACAGGGCGAGCTCCTACAATGAGCAGTTCTTC
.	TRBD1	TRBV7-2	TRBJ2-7	CASSSDRVGEQYF	TGTGCCAGCAGCTCGGACAGGGTGGGAGAGCAGTACTTC
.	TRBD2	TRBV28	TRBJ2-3	CASSLVPSGGTDTQYF	TGTGCCAGCAGTTTGGTTCCTAGCGGGGGCACAGATACGCAGTATTTT
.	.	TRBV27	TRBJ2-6	CASTPKLWGDSGANVLTF	TGTGCCAGCACTCCCAAATTGTGGGGGGACTCTGGGGCCAACGTCCTGACTTTC
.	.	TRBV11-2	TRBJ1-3	CASSRGGAPSGNTIYF	TGTGCCAGCAGCCGGGGGGGGGCTCCCTCTGGAAACACCATATATTTT
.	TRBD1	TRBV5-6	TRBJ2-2	CASSATGTGNTGELFF	TGTGCCAGCAGCGCGACGGGGACAGGGAACACCGGGGAGCTGTTTTTT
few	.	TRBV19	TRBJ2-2	CASRDRNTGELFF	TGTGCCAGTAGAGACCGGAACACCGGGGAGCTGTTTTTT
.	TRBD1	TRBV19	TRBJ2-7	CASSSPGQGTYEQYF	TGTGCCAGTAGTTCCCCGGGACAGGGGACCTACGAGCAGTACTTC
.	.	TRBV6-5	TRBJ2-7	CASRRRDIYEQYF	TGTGCCAGCAGACGAAGGGACATATACGAGCAGTACTTC
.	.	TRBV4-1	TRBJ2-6	CASSQDSGRASGANVLTF	TGCGCCAGCAGCCAAGATTCCGGACGGGCCTCTGGGGCCAACGTCCTGACTTTC
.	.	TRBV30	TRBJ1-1	CAWTGSGYAEAFF	TGTGCCTGGACCGGATCGGGGTACGCTGAAGCTTTCTTT
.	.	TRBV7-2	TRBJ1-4	CASSSNIGTNEKLFF	TGTGCCAGCAGCTCCAACATCGGTACTAATGAAAAACTGTTTTTT
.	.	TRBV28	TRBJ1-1	CASILVWGQNTEAFF	TGTGCCAGCATCTTGGTTTGGGGGCAGAACACTGAAGCTTTCTTT
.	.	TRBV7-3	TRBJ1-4	CASSLNPGEKLFF	TGTGCCAGCAGCTTAAACCCGGGAGAAAAACTGTTTTTT